Each of the 30 T cell receptor beta chains below was sequenced from the same sample in a study of cytomegalovirus exposure and HLA in healthy donors. The PCR was carried out with 60 Vbeta primers and 13 Jbeta primers. Clones were sequenced by immunoSEQ multiplex PCR, and TCRdb holds only the in-frame ones, with some missing. The table lists approximately 100,000 clones, about 77% of them singletons. The sample consisted of PBMCs. These receptor sequences come from a woman in her late teens or twenties in good health and CMV-seropositive.

V is TRBV6-5 and J is TRBJ2-1; the D gene is possibly TRBD1 (6 bases). CDR3 length equals 13 residues. The V end was cut by 4 bases, the J end by 7 bases, with 11 bases between. Germline lookup yields CDR1 MNHEY and CDR2 SVGAGI. DNA of the CDR3: TGTGCCAGCAGTTCGGCAAGGGGGAATGAGCAGTTCTTC. Amino acid sequence: CASSSARGNEQFF.

This chain's CDR3 is CASSLGTYTDTQYF. As DNA, the CDR3 is TGTGCCAGCAGCTTGGGCACTTACACAGATACGCAGTATTTT. The chain links TRBV11-2 to TRBJ2-3; no reliable D call. Germline V gives CDR1 SGHAT, CDR2 FQNNGV. V lost 3 bases and J lost 2, with 9 bases in between. CDR3 length equals 14 residues.

J is TRBJ2-7 and V is TRBV2; 10 bases align to TRBD1. CDR3 length: 15 residues. V gave up 7 bases and J gave up 3 bases; unmatched junction bases: 9. From germline, CDR1 is SNHLY and CDR2 FYNNEI. For the CDR3, the DNA is TGTGCCAGCACCGGAGACAGGGGGCGGATCTACGAGCAGTACTTC. As protein: CASTGDRGRIYEQYF.

V gene TRBV10-3 combines with J gene TRBJ1-2; possible D gene TRBD1, 5 bases. The CDR3 length is 12 residues. V was clipped by 4 bases and J by 10 bases, with 13 bases between them. Germline lookup yields CDR1 ENHRY and CDR2 SYGVKD. CDR3 in amino acids: CAISAQGLDYTF. CDR3 sequence (DNA): TGTGCCATCAGTGCGCAGGGTTTGGACTACACCTTC.

The table lists this clone with a few counts. V is TRBV4-2 and J is TRBJ2-1; 10 bases are a match to TRBD2. The CDR3 is 14 residues long. V lost 0 bases, J lost 12 bases, and 5 bases stayed unmatched. Germline V gene sequence: CDR1 LGHNA, CDR2 YNFKEQ. The CDR3 DNA sequence: TGTGCCAGCAGCCAAGAACTAGCGGGACGCGGGCAGTTCTTC. Protein: CASSQELAGRGQFF.

This chain uses TRBV7-9 with TRBJ1-3; D possibly corresponds to TRBD1 (6 bases). Looked up from germline, CDR1 is SEHNR and CDR2 is FQNEAQ (reference sequence). With 1 base removed from V and 2 bases from J, the gap between germline ends came to 9 bases. The CDR3 is made up of 15 amino acids. The CDR3 sequence is CASSLVGQAGNTIYF. The CDR3 DNA is TGTGCCAGCAGCTTAGTGGGACAAGCTGGAAACACCATATATTTT.

The chain is built from TRBV27 and TRBJ2-7, with 8 bases matching TRBD2. V shed 7 bases and J 4 bases; nucleotides not matched to a gene: 12. The CDR3 has 15 amino acids. Germline CDR1 is MNHEY and CDR2 is SMNVEV (reference sequence). This CDR3 is CASTPSGSLGYEQYF. The CDR3 nucleotides are TGTGCCAGCACCCCAAGCGGGAGCCTTGGTTACGAGCAGTACTTC.

V and J are TRBV6-6 and TRBJ2-7; tentative D call: TRBD1 (6 bases). V lost 6 bases and J lost 4, with 16 bases in between. The V gene's germline CDR1 is MNHNY and CDR2 SVGAGI (reference sequence). The CDR3 consists of 14 residues. DNA for the CDR3: TGTGCCAGCAGAGGACACGCCAGGGGATACGAGCAGTACTTC. This translates into CASRGHARGYEQYF.

The chain uses TRBV5-3 and TRBJ2-7; TRBD1 agrees at 7 bases. TRBV5-3 is labeled an ORF, and its function is uncertain. Trimming took 9 bases from V and 0 from J; bases not matched to a gene: 9. This CDR3 contains 14 residues. The CDR3 loop is CAIDRADSSYEQYF. In DNA, the CDR3 is TGTGCCATCGACAGGGCCGATTCCTCCTACGAGCAGTACTTC.

This clone was seen just once. The chain carries TRBV9 and TRBJ2-3, with 11 nucleotides matching TRBD2. V lost 4 bases to trimming and J lost 2 bases; unmatched junction nucleotides: 6. The CDR3 has 16 residues. Germline V gene data show CDR1 as SGDLS and CDR2 as YYNGEE. The chain's CDR3 is CASSPRTSGYTDTQYF. CDR3 sequence (DNA): TGTGCCAGCAGCCCCCGGACTAGCGGGTACACAGATACGCAGTATTTT.

The chain recombines TRBV10-3 with TRBJ2-3; 10 positions agree with TRBD2. V was clipped by 4 bases and J by 0 bases; unmatched bases: 10. The CDR3 sequence is 18 residues long. The germline V gene encodes CDR1 ENHRY and CDR2 SYGVKD. The CDR3, as DNA: TGTGCCATCAGTGGGGTTGAGCGGGAGGGCCGTAGCACAGATACGCAGTATTTT. Its protein product is CAISGVEREGRSTDTQYF.

The chain recombines TRBV10-2 with TRBJ2-5, with 8 bases that match TRBD2. V lost 10 bases and J lost 7; bases outside the gene matches: 17. Germline CDR1 reads WSHSY; CDR2 reads SAAADI. The CDR3 consists of 15 residues. CDR3 sequence reads: CANSGGGVCVGTQYF. The DNA of the CDR3 is TGCGCCAACTCGGGAGGGGGGGTTTGTGTGGGGACCCAGTACTTC.

This clone has only a few counts. The chain has TRBV6-9 and TRBJ1-5; D gene unclear. CDR1 is MNHGY and CDR2 is SVAAGI in the germline V gene. V was trimmed by 2 bases and J by 11 bases, leaving 7 bases between them. This CDR3 region has 11 residues. The chain's CDR3 is CASSYELTQHF. In nucleotides, the CDR3 is TGTGCCAGCAGTTATGAGTTGACCCAGCATTTT.

The chain recombines TRBV2 with TRBJ1-5, with D possibly TRBD1 on 6 matching bases. Trimming removed 10 bases at V and 1 base at J, with 11 bases between. Germline loops: CDR1 SNHLY, CDR2 FYNNEI. This CDR3 is built from 13 residues. The CDR3 reads CAIRQASNQPQHF. CDR3 DNA sequence: TGTGCCATACGACAGGCCAGCAATCAGCCCCAGCATTTT.

The chain links TRBV5-1 to TRBJ2-7; 9 nucleotides align to TRBD2. J lost 2 bases, V lost 3 bases, and 6 bases had no gene match. Germline V CDR1 and CDR2: SGHRS, YFSETQ. CDR3 length: 15 residues. CDR3 region: CASSWGLAAPYEQYF. The CDR3 DNA reads TGCGCCAGCAGCTGGGGACTAGCCGCCCCCTACGAGCAGTACTTC.

The chain links TRBV4-3 to TRBJ1-3; D uncertain. The germline V gene encodes CDR1 LGHNA and CDR2 YSLEER. Trimming removed 4 bases from V and 0 bases from J, with 16 bases in between. The CDR3 has 17 residues. CDR3 nucleotides: TGCGCCAGCAGCCCGGTGGAGGGATATTTCTCTGGAAACACCATATATTTT. It is translated as CASSPVEGYFSGNTIYF.

This chain uses TRBV30 with TRBJ2-3; TRBD2 matches 9 bases. The J segment lost 1 base and the V segment lost 0 bases, leaving 2 bases of the junction unmatched. CDR3 length: 15 residues. Per the germline V gene, CDR1 is GTSNPN and CDR2 is SVGIG (reference sequence). CDR3 bases: TGTGCCTGGAGTGTTTTAGCGGGGGGCACAGATACGCAGTATTTT. It encodes CAWSVLAGGTDTQYF.

The V and J genes are TRBV28 and TRBJ2-7; TRBD1 matches at 7 bases. Germline V gene data show CDR1 as MDHEN and CDR2 as SYDVKM. Trimming cost V 3 bases and J 0 bases; bases outside gene matches: 8. The CDR3 has 16 amino acids. The CDR3 sequence is CASSLPHRGPSYEQYF. Here the CDR3 DNA reads TGTGCCAGCAGTTTGCCCCACAGGGGACCCTCCTACGAGCAGTACTTC.

In its sample, this clone was seen a few times. The V gene is TRBV11-2, the J gene TRBJ2-2; 14 bases line up with TRBD2. J was trimmed by 2 bases and V by 6 bases; bases with no gene match: 5. The germline gives CDR1 SGHAT, CDR2 FQNNGV. The CDR3 runs to 17 residues. CDR3 coding DNA: TGTGCCAGCAGGGGACTAGCGGGAGCGGGAAACACCGGGGAGCTGTTTTTT. As protein: CASRGLAGAGNTGELFF.

This clone was observed a handful of times. This rearrangement joins TRBV4-3 to TRBJ2-7; 8 bases fit TRBD2. V gave up 1 base and J gave up 6 bases; unmatched junction bases: 8. CDR1 LGHNA and CDR2 YSLEER come from the germline V gene. CDR3 length: 15 amino acids. CDR3 region: CASSQGVSGRSEQYF. DNA for the CDR3: TGCGCCAGCAGCCAAGGTGTAAGCGGGAGAAGCGAGCAGTACTTC.

The chain couples TRBV6-5 to TRBJ1-1; no firm D call. Germline loops: CDR1 MNHEY, CDR2 SVGAGI. V lost 5 bases and J lost 4, with 17 bases in between. The CDR3 is made up of 15 amino acids. CDR3 coding DNA: TGTGCCAGCAGTCGCTCCGGACTCCCGGGCACTGAAGCTTTCTTT. This encodes CASSRSGLPGTEAFF.

The CDR3 nucleotides are TGTGCCAGCAGCTTTGGGACAGGGGAATGGCCCCAGCATTTT. The encoded protein is CASSFGTGEWPQHF. V gene TRBV5-6 combines with J gene TRBJ1-5; TRBD1 matches 10 bases. V gave up 2 bases and J gave up 9 bases; unmatched junction bases: 5. This CDR3 has 14 residues. The germline V gene has CDR1 SGHDT and CDR2 YYEEEE.

The genes are TRBV20-1 and TRBJ2-5; TRBD2 might be the D (5 bases). Germline V gives CDR1 DFQATT, CDR2 SNEGSKA (reference sequence). The length of the CDR3 is 10 residues. Trimming removed 5 bases at V and 4 bases at J, with 5 bases between. In DNA, the CDR3 is TGCAGTGCTCTAGCAGAGACCCAGTACTTC. As protein: CSALAETQYF.

V gene TRBV5-1 combines with J gene TRBJ1-4; 7 nucleotides align to TRBD1. The germline CDR1 and CDR2 sequences are SGHRS and YFSETQ. The CDR3 runs to 14 residues. Trimming removed 1 base from V and 3 bases from J; junction bases left unmatched: 0. The CDR3 bases are TGCGCCAGCAGCTTGACAGGGGCTAATGAAAAACTGTTTTTT. Translation gives CASSLTGANEKLFF.

The gene calls are TRBV7-2 and TRBJ2-2; possible D gene TRBD1, 7 bases. This CDR3 spans 14 amino acids. Trimming pared 5 bases from V and 6 bases from J, leaving 13 bases between. Germline V gene sequence: CDR1 SGHTA, CDR2 FQGNSA. This CDR3 reads CASSQGGTAGELFF. CDR3 sequence (DNA): TGTGCCAGCAGCCAGGGGGGTACGGCCGGGGAGCTGTTTTTT.

This clone was counted a few times. This chain connects TRBV6-1 to TRBJ1-2; unclear D gene. Germline loops: CDR1 MNHNS, CDR2 SASEGT. Trimming pared 6 bases from V and 2 bases from J, leaving 13 bases between. This CDR3 contains 14 residues. CDR3 nucleotides: TGTGCCAGCAGCGCTTTACCGGGAAACTATGGCTACACCTTC. It is translated as CASSALPGNYGYTF.

This rearrangement joins TRBV7-9 to TRBJ2-2; D may be TRBD1 (6 bases). The CDR3 runs to 15 residues. The V gene's germline CDR1 is SEHNR and CDR2 FQNEAQ (reference sequence). Trimming took off 4 bases at V and 4 bases at J, with 13 bases between the two ends. CDR3 nucleotides: TGTGCCAGCAGCTCCCGGACAGTTGGCACCGGGGAGCTGTTTTTT. It codes for CASSSRTVGTGELFF.

The J gene is TRBJ1-3, the V gene TRBV7-9; D ambiguous. The CDR3 sequence is 12 residues long. Germline V gene data show CDR1 as SEHNR and CDR2 as FQNEAQ (reference sequence). Trimming shortened V by 5 bases and J by 8 bases, and 10 bases separated the two germline ends. CDR3 protein: CASSQAEYTIYF. CDR3 in DNA: TGTGCCAGCAGCCAGGCCGAATACACCATATATTTT.

For the CDR3, the DNA is TGTGCCAGCAACGGGGGGCCCGGGTCCGGTGAAAAACTGTTTTTT. The encoded protein is CASNGGPGSGEKLFF. V and J are TRBV28 and TRBJ1-4, with D perhaps matching TRBD1 (6 bases). Trimming left V 7 bases short and J 7 bases short, with 19 bases between. Germline V gives CDR1 MDHEN, CDR2 SYDVKM. The CDR3 runs 15 residues.

The chain employs TRBV6-5 and TRBJ1-1, with 9 nucleotides matching TRBD1. The CDR3 sequence is 14 residues long. Trimming took 6 bases from V and 1 from J; bases not matched to a gene: 3. Germline lookup yields CDR1 MNHEY and CDR2 SVGAGI. The CDR3 spells CASSWGQGNTEAFF. CDR3 sequence (DNA): TGTGCCAGCAGCTGGGGACAGGGGAACACTGAAGCTTTCTTT.